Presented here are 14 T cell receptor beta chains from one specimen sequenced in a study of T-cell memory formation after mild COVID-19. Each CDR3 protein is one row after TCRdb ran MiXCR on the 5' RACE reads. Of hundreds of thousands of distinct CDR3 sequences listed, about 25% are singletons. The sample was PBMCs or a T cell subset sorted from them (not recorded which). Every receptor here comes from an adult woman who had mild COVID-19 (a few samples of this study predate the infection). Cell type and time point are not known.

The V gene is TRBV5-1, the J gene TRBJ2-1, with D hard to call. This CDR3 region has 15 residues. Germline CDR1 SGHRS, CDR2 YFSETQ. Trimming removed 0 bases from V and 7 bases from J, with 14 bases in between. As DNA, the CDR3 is TGCGCCAGCAGCTTGGGGGGTTTGGACCTTAATGAGCAGTTCTTC. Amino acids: CASSLGGLDLNEQFF.

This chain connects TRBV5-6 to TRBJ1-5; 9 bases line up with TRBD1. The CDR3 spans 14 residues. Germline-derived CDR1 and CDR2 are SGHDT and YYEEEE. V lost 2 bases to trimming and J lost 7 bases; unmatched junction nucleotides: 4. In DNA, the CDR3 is TGTGCCAGCAGCTTAGGGACAGGGACGCAGCCCCAGCATTTT. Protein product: CASSLGTGTQPQHF.

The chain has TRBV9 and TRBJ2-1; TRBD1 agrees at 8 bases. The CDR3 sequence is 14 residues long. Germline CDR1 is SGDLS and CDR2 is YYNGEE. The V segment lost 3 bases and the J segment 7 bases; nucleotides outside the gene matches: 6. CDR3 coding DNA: TGTGCCAGCAGCGCACCAGGGGGCCATAATGAGCAGTTCTTC. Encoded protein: CASSAPGGHNEQFF.

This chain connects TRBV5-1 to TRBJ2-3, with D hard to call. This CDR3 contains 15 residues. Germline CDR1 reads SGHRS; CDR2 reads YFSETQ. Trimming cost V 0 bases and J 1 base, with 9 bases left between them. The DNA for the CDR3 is TGCGCCAGCAGCTTGGAGACTGCTCGCACAGATACGCAGTATTTT. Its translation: CASSLETARTDTQYF.

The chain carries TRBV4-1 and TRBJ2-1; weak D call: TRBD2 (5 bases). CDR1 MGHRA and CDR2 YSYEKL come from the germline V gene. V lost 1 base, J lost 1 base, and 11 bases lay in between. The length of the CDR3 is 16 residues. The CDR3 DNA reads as TGCGCCAGCAGCCAAGGAGGGAGAAAGTCCTACAATGAGCAGTTCTTC. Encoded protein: CASSQGGRKSYNEQFF.

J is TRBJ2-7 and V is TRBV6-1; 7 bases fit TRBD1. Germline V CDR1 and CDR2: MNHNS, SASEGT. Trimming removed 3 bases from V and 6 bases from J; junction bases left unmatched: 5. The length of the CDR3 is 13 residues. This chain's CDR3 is CASSEGQSREQYF. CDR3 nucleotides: TGTGCCAGCAGTGAGGGACAGAGTCGCGAGCAGTACTTC.

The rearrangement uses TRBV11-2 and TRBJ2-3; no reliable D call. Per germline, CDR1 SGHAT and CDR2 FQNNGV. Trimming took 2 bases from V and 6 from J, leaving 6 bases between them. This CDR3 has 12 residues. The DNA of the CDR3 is TGTGCCAGCAGCTTAACCCCTGATACGCAGTATTTT. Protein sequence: CASSLTPDTQYF.

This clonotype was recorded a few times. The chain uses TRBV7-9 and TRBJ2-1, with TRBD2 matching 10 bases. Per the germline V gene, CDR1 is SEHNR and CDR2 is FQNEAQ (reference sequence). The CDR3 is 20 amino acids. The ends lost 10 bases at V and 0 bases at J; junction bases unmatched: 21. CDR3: CATLRIWGLATESSYNEQFF. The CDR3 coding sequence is TGTGCCACCCTGAGAATATGGGGACTAGCGACCGAAAGCTCCTACAATGAGCAGTTCTTC.

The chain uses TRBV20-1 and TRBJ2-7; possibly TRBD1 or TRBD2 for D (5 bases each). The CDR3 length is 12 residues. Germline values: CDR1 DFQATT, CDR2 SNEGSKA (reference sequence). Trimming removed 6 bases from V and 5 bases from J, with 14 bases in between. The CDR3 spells CSARGDGNEQYF. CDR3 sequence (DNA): TGCAGTGCGCGTGGGGACGGGAACGAGCAGTACTTC.

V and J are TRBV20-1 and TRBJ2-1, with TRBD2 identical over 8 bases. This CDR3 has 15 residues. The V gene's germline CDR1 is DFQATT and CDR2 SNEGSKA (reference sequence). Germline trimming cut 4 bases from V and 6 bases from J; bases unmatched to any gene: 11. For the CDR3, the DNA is TGCAGTGCTAAACCCGGGACTAGAGTCCGCAATGAGCAGTTCTTC. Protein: CSAKPGTRVRNEQFF.

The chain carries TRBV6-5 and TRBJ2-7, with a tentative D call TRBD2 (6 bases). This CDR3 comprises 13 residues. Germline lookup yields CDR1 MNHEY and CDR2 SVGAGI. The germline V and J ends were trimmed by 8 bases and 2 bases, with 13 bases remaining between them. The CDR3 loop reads CASQEGGTYEQYF. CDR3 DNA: TGTGCCAGCCAGGAAGGCGGGACCTACGAGCAGTACTTC.

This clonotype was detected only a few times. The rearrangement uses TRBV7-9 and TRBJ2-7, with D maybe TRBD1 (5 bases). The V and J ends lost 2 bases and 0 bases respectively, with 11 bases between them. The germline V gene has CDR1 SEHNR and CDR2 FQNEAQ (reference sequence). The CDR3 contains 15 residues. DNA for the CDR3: TGTGCCAGCAGCTTAAGGGGCGATAGCTCCTACGAGCAGTACTTC. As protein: CASSLRGDSSYEQYF.

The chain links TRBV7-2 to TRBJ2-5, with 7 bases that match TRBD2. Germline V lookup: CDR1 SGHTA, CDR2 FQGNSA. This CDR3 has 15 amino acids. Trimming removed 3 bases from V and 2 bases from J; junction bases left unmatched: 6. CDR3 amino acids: CASSFVGGVQETQYF. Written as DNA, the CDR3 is TGTGCCAGCAGCTTTGTGGGGGGGGTACAAGAGACCCAGTACTTC.

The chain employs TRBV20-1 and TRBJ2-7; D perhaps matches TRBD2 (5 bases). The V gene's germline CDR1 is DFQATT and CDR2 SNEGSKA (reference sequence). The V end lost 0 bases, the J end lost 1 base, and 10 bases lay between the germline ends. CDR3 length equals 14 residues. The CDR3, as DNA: TGCAGTGCTAGAGATCTGGCGGGTTCCTACGAGCAGTACTTC. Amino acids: CSARDLAGSYEQYF.